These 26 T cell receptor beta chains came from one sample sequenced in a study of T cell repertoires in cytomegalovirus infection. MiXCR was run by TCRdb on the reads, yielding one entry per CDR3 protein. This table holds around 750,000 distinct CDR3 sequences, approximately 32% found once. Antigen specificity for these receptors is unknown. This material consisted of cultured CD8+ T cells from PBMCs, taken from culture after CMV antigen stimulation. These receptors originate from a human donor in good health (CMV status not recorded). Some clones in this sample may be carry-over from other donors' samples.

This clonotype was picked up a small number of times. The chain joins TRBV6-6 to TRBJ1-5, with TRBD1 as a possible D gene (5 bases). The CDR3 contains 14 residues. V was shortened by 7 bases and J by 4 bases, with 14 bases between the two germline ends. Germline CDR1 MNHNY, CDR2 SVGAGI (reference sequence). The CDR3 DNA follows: TGTGCCAGCATGGGGGAGGGTAATAATCAGCCCCAGCATTTT. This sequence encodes CASMGEGNNQPQHF.

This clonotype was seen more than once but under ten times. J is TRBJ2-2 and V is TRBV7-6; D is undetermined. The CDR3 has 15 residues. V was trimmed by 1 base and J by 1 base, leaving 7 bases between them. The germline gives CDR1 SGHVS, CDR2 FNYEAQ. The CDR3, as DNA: TGTGCCAGCAGCTTAGTTGAAGGGAACACCGGGGAGCTGTTTTTT. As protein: CASSLVEGNTGELFF.

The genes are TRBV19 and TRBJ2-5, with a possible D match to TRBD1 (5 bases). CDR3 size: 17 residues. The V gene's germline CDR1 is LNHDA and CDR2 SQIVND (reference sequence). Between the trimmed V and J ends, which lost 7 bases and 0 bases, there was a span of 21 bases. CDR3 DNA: TGTGCCAGTACCAAATCCCGACAGACCGAGTACCAAGAGACCCAGTACTTC. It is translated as CASTKSRQTEYQETQYF.

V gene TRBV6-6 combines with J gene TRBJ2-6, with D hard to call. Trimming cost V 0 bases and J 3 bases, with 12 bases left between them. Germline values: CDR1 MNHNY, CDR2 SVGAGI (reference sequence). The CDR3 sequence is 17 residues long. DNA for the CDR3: TGTGCCAGCAGTTACTCGAATCCGGCAGGTGGGGCCAACGTCCTGACTTTC. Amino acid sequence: CASSYSNPAGGANVLTF.

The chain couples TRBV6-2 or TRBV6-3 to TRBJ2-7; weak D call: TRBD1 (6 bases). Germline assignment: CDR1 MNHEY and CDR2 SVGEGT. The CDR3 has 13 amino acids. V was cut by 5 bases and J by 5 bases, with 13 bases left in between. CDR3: CASSRQVFDEQYV. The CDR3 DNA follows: TGTGCCAGCAGTCGACAGGTTTTTGACGAGCAGTACGTC.

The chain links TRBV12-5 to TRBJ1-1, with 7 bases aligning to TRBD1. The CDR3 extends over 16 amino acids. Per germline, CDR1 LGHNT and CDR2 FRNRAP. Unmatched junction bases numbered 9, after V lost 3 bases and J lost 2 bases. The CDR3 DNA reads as TGTGCTAGTGGTTTTATTCTCGAGGGGGCAAACACTGAAGCTTTCTTT. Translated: CASGFILEGANTEAFF.

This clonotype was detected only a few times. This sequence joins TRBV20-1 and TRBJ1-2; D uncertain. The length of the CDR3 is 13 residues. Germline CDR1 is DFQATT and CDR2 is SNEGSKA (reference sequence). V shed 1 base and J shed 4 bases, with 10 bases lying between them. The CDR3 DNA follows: TGCAGTGCTAGAGCGACGGAATTCTATGGCTACACCTTC. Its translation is CSARATEFYGYTF.

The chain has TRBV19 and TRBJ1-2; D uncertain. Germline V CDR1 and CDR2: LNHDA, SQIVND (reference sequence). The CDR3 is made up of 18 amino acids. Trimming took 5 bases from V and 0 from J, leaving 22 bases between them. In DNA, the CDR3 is TGTGCCAGTAGTCCACTGGGAGAAGGAGACTTCACTAACTATGGCTACACCTTC. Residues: CASSPLGEGDFTNYGYTF.

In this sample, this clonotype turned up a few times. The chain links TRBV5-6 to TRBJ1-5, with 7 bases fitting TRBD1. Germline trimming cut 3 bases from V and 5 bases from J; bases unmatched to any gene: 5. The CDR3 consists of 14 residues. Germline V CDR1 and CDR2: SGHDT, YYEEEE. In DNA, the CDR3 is TGTGCCAGCAGCTCGGGACAGACACATCAGCCCCAGCATTTT. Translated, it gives CASSSGQTHQPQHF. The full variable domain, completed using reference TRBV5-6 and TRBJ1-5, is DAGVTQSPTHLIKTRGQQVTLRCSPKSGHDTVSWYQQALGQGPQFIFQYYEEEERQRGNFPDRFSGHQFPNYSSELNVNALLLGDSALYLCASSSGQTHQPQHFGDGTRLSIL.

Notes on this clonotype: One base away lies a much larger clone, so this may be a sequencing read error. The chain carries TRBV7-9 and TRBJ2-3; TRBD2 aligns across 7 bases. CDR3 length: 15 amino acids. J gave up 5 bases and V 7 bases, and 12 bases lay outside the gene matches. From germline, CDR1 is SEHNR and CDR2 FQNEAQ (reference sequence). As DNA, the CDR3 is TGTGCCAGCAACTCCACCCAGACGGGGGGAGATACGCAGTATTTT. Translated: CASNSTQTGGDTQYF.

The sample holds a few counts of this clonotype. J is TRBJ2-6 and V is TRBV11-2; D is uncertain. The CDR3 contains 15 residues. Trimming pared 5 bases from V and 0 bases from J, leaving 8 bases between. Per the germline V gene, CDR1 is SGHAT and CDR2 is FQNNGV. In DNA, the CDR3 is TGTGCCAGCAGCCTCAGGTACTCTGGGGCCAACGTCCTGACTTTC. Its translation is CASSLRYSGANVLTF.

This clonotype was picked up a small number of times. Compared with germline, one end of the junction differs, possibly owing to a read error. The CDR3 is CASSLRAAGGPTDTQYF. The CDR3 DNA reads as TGTGCTAGCAGCTTACGGGCAGCGGGGGGTCCCACAGATACGCAGTATTTT. The chain couples TRBV7-7 to TRBJ2-3, with TRBD2 identical over 9 bases. This CDR3 has 17 residues. Germline V lookup: CDR1 SSHAT, CDR2 FNYEAQ (reference sequence).

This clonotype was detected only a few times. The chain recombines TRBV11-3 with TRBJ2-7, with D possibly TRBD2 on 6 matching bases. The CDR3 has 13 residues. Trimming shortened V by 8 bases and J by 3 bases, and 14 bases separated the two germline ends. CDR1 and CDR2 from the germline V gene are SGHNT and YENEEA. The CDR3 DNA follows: TGTGCCAGCGCGGAGGGGACGATCTACGAGCAGTACTTC. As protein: CASAEGTIYEQYF.

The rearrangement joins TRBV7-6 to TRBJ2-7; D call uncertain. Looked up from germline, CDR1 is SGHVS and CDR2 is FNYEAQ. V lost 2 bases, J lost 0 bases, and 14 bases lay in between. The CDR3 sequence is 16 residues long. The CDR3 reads CASSLLSPQSSYEQYF. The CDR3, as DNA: TGTGCCAGCAGCTTATTGTCCCCACAGAGCTCCTACGAGCAGTACTTC. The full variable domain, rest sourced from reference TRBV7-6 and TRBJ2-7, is GAGVSQSPRYKVTKRGQDVALRCDPISGHVSLYWYRQALGQGPEFLTYFNYEAQQDKSGLPNDRFSAERPEGSISTLTIQRTEQRDSAMYRCASSLLSPQSSYEQYFGPGTRLTVT.

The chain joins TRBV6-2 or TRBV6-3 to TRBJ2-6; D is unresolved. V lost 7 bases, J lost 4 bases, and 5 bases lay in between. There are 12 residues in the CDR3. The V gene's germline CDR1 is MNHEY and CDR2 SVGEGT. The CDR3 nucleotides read TGTGCCAGCACCTTCGGGGCCAACGTCCTGACTTTC. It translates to CASTFGANVLTF.

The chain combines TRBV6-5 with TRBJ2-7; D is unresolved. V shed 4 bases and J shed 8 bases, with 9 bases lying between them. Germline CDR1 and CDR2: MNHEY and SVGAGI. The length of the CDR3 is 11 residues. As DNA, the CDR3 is TGTGCCAGCAGTTGGGCCGGGCAGCAGTACGTC. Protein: CASSWAGQQYV.

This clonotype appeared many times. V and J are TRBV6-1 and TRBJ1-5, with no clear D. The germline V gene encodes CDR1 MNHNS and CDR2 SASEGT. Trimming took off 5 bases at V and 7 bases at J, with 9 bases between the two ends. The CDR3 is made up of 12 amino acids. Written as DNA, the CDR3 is TGTGCCAGCAGTCCTTTGGGCCAGCCCCAGCATTTT. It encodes CASSPLGQPQHF.

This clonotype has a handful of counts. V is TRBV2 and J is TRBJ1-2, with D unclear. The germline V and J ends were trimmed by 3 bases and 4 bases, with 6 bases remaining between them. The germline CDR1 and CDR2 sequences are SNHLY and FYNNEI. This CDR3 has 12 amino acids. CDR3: CASSDAGYGYTF. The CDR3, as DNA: TGTGCCAGCAGTGACGCGGGCTATGGCTACACCTTC.

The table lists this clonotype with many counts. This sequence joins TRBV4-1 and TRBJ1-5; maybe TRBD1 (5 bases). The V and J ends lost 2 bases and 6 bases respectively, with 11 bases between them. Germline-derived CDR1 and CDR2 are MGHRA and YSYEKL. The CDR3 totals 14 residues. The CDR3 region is CASSQYQGAQPQHF. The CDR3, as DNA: TGCGCCAGCAGCCAATATCAGGGAGCTCAGCCCCAGCATTTT.

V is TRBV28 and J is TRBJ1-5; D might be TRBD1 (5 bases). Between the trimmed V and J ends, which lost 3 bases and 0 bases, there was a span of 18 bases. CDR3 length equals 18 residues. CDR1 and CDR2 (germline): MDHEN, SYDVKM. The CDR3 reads CASSFPPPTAYSNQPQHF. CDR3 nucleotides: TGTGCCAGCAGTTTTCCGCCCCCGACAGCTTATAGCAATCAGCCCCAGCATTTT.

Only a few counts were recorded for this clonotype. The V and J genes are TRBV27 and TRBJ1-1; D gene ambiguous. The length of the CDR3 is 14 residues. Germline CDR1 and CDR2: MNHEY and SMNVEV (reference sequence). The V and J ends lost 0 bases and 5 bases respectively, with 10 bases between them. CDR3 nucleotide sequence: TGTGCCAGCAGTTTATCATTCGGTATGACTGAAGCTTTCTTT. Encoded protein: CASSLSFGMTEAFF.

The CDR3 DNA is TGTGCCAGCAGTTACTCGATGAAATTTCGACGGATGAACACCGGGGAGCTGTTTTTT. Encoded protein: CASSYSMKFRRMNTGELFF. The chain is built from TRBV6-6 and TRBJ2-2, with D unresolved. With 0 bases removed from V and 1 base from J, the gap between germline ends came to 18 bases. CDR3 length: 19 amino acids. Germline loops: CDR1 MNHNY, CDR2 SVGAGI (reference sequence).

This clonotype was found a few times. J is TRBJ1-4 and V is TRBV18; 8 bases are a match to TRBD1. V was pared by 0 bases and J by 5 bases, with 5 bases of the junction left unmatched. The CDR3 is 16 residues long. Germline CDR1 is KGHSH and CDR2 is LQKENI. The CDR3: CASSPPTTGANEKLFF. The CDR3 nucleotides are TGTGCCAGCTCACCACCGACGACAGGGGCAAATGAAAAACTGTTTTTT.

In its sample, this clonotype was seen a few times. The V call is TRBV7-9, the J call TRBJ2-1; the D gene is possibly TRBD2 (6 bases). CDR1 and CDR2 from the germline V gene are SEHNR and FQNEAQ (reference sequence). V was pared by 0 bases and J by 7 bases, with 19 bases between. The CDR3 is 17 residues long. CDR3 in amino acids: CASSLAIFTTEGNEQFF. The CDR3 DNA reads TGTGCCAGCAGCTTAGCGATATTTACGACGGAGGGGAATGAGCAGTTCTTC.

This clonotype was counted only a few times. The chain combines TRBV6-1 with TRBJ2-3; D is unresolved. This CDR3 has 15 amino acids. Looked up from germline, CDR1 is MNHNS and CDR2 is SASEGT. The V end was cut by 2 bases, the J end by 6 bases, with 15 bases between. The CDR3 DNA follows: TGTGCCAGCAGTGAATCGGACGTGGGATTTGATACGCAGTATTTT. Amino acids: CASSESDVGFDTQYF.

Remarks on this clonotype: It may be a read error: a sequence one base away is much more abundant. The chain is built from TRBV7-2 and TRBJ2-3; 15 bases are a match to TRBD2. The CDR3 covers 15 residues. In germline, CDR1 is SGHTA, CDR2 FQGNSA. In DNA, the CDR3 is TGTGCCAGCAGCAGGACTAGCGGGGGGGTAGATATGCAGTATTTT. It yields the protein CASSRTSGGVDMQYF.